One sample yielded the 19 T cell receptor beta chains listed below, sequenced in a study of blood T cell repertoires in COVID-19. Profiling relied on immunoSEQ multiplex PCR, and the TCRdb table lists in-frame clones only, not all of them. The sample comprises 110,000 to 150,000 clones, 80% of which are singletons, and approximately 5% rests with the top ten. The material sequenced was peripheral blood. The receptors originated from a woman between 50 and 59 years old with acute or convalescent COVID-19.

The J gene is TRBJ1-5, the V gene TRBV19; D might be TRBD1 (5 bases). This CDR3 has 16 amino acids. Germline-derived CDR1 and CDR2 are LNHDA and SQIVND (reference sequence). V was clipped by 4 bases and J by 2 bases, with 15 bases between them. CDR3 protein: CASSTLRGGGNQPQHF. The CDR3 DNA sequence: TGTGCCAGTAGTACCTTGAGGGGAGGGGGCAATCAGCCCCAGCATTTT. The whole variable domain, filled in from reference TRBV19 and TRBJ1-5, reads DGGITQSPKYLFRKEGQNVTLSCEQNLNHDAMYWYRQDPGQGLRLIYYSQIVNDFQKGDIAEGYSVSREKKESFPLTVTSAQKNPTAFYLCASSTLRGGGNQPQHFGDGTRLSIL.

The CDR3 loop reads CASSPRGGNYEQYF. The DNA of the CDR3 is TGTGCCAGCAGCCCCCGAGGGGGCAACTACGAGCAGTACTTC. The chain joins TRBV13 to TRBJ2-7; 7 bases line up with TRBD1. Germline lookup yields CDR1 PRHDT and CDR2 FYEKMQ (reference sequence). The CDR3 runs to 14 residues. The V gene end was trimmed by 5 bases and the J gene end by 3 bases; junction bases not matched to a gene: 7. Full variable domain (rest looked up from reference TRBV13 and TRBJ2-7): AAGVIQSPRHLIKEKRETATLKCYPIPRHDTVYWYQQGPGQDPQFLISFYEKMQSDKGSIPDRFSAQQFSDYHSELNMSSLELGDSALYFCASSPRGGNYEQYFGPGTRLTVT.

CDR3 nucleotide sequence: TGTGCCAGCAGTTACTCGGTGCAGGAAACCTACAATGAGCAGTTCTTC. It specifies CASSYSVQETYNEQFF. The chain couples TRBV6-5 to TRBJ2-1; D uncertain. The CDR3 is 16 amino acids. The germline CDR1 and CDR2 sequences are MNHEY and SVGAGI. V was shortened by 0 bases and J by 2 bases, with 11 bases between the two germline ends.

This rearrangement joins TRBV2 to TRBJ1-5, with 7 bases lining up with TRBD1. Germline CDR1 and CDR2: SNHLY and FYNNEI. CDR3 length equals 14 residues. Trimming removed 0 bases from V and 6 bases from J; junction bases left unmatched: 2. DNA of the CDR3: TGTGCCAGCAGTGAAGCAGGGGGCTTTCAGCCCCAGCATTTT. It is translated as CASSEAGGFQPQHF.

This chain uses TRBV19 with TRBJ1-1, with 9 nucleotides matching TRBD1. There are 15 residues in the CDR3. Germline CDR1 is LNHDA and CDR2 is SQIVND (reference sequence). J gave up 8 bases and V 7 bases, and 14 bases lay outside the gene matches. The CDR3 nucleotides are TGTGCCAGTAAAATGACAGGGGGTTCGAGTACCGAAGCTTTCTTT. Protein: CASKMTGGSSTEAFF.

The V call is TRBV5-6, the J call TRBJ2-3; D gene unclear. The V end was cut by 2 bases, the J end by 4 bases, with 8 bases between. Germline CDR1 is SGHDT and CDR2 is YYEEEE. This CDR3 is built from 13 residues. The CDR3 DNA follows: TGTGCCAGCAGCTTAACCCGGTCAGATACGCAGTATTTT. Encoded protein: CASSLTRSDTQYF. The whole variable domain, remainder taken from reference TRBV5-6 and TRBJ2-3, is DAGVTQSPTHLIKTRGQQVTLRCSPKSGHDTVSWYQQALGQGPQFIFQYYEEEERQRGNFPDRFSGHQFPNYSSELNVNALLLGDSALYLCASSLTRSDTQYFGPGTRLTVL.

The CDR3 reads CASSYGGTPTGELFF. The CDR3 DNA sequence: TGTGCCAGCAGTTACGGCGGCACCCCCACCGGGGAGCTGTTTTTT. The chain links TRBV6-5 to TRBJ2-2, with D unclear. The CDR3 length is 15 residues. Germline V CDR1 and CDR2: MNHEY, SVGAGI. Trimming left V 2 bases short and J 4 bases short, with 11 bases between.

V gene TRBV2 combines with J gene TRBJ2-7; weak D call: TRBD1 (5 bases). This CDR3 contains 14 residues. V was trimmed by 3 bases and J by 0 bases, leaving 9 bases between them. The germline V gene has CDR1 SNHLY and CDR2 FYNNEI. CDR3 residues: CASSDATVSYEQYF. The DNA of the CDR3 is TGTGCCAGCAGTGACGCGACAGTCTCCTACGAGCAGTACTTC.

The CDR3 reads CASSTGQNNSPLHF. The CDR3 DNA sequence: TGTGCCAGTAGTACCGGACAGAATAATTCACCCCTCCACTTT. The chain combines TRBV19 with TRBJ1-6; D is possibly TRBD1 (6 bases). From germline, CDR1 is LNHDA and CDR2 SQIVND (reference sequence). Trimming removed 4 bases from V and 5 bases from J, with 9 bases in between. The CDR3 runs to 14 residues.

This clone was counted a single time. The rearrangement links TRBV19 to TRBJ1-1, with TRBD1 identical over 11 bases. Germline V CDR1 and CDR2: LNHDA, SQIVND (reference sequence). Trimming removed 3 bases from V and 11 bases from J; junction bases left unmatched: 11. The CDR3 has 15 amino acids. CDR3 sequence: CASSIGTGGIGNAFF. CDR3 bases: TGTGCCAGTAGTATCGGGACAGGGGGAATAGGGAATGCTTTCTTT.

CDR3 in amino acids: CASSYSSPPANYGYTF. CDR3 DNA sequence: TGTGCCAGCAGTTACTCTTCCCCGCCAGCTAACTATGGCTACACCTTC. This rearrangement joins TRBV6-5 to TRBJ1-2; the D is unclear. The CDR3 runs 16 residues. Germline lookup yields CDR1 MNHEY and CDR2 SVGAGI. Trimming left V 0 bases short and J 0 bases short, with 11 bases between.

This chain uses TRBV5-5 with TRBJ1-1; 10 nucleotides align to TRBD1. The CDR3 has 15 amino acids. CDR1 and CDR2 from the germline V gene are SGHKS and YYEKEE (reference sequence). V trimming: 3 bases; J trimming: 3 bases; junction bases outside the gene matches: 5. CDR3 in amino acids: CASSSGTGAYTEAFF. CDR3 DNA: TGTGCCAGCAGCTCCGGGACAGGGGCATACACTGAAGCTTTCTTT.

The CDR3 nucleotides are TGTGCCAGCAGTATAACAGGGGTCCGCGAGCAGTACTTC. Translating it yields CASSITGVREQYF. The chain employs TRBV6-2 or TRBV6-3 and TRBJ2-7; 7 bases match TRBD1. The CDR3 totals 13 residues. Germline assignment: CDR1 MNHEY and CDR2 SVGEGT. Trimming took 5 bases from V and 6 from J; bases not matched to a gene: 7.

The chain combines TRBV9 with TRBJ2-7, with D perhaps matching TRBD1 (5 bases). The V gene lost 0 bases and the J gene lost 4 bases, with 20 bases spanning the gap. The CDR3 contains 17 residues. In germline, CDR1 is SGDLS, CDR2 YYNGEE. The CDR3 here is CASSVDVVGQIKYEQYF. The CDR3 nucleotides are TGTGCCAGCAGCGTAGATGTCGTGGGGCAGATCAAATACGAGCAGTACTTC.

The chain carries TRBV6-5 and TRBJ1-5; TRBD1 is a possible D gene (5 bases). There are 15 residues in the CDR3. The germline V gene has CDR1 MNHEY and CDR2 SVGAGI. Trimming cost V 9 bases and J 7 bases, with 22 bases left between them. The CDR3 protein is CASSFQARGDQPQHF. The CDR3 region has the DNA TGTGCCAGTTCTTTCCAAGCCCGGGGGGACCAGCCCCAGCATTTT.

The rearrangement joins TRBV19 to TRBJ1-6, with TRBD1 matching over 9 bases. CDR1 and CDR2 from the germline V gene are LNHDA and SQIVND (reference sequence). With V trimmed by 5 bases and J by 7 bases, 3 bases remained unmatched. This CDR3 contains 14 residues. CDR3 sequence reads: CASSVGQGNSPLHF. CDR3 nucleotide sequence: TGTGCCAGTAGTGTCGGACAGGGGAATTCACCCCTCCACTTT.

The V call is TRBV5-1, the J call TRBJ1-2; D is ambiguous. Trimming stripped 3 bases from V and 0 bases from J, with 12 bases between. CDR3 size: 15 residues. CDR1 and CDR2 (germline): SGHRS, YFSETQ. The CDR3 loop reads CASSWTKDSNYGYTF. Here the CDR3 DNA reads TGCGCCAGCAGCTGGACTAAGGATTCTAACTATGGCTACACCTTC. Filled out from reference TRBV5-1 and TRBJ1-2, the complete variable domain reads KAGVTQTPRYLIKTRGQQVTLSCSPISGHRSVSWYQQTPGQGLQFLFEYFSETQRNKGNFPGRFSGRQFSNSRSEMNVSTLELGDSALYLCASSWTKDSNYGYTFGSGTRLTVV.

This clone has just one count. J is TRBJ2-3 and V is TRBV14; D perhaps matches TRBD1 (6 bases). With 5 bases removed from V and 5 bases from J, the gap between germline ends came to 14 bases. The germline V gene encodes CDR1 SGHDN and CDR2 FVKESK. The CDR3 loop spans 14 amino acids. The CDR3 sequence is CASSVYRDGDTQYF. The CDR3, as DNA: TGTGCCAGCAGCGTATACAGGGACGGAGATACGCAGTATTTT.

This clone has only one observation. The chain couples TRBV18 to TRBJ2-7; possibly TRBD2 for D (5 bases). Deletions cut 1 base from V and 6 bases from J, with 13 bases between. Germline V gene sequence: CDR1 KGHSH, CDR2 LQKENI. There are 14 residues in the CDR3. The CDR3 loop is CASSPRRTGFEQYF. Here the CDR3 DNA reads TGTGCCAGCTCACCACGGAGGACTGGTTTCGAGCAGTACTTC.